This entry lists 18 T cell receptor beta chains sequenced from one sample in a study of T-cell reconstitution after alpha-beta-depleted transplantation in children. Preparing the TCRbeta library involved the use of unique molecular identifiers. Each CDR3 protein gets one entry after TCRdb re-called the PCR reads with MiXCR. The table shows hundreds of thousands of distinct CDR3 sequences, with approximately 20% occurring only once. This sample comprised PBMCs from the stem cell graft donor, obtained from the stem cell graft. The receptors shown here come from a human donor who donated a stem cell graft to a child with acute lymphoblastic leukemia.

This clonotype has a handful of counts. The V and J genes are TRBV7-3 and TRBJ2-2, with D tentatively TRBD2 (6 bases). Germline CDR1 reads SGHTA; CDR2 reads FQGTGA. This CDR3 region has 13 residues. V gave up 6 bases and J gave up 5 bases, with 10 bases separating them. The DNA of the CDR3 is TGTGCCAGCAGTATTAGCGGAACCGGGGAGCTGTTTTTT. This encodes CASSISGTGELFF.

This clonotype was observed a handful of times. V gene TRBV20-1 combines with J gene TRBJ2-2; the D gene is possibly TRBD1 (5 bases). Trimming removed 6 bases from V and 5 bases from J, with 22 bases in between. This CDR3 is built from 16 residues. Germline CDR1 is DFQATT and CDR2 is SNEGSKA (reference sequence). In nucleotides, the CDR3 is TGCAGTGCCCCTCGCAGGGCCCGGAGTGGTACCGGGGAGCTGTTTTTT. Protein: CSAPRRARSGTGELFF.

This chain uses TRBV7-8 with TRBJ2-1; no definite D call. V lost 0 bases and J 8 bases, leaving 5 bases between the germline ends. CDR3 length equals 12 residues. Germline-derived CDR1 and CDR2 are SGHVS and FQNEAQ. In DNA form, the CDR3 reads TGTGCCAGCAGCTTAGCCATGGATGAGCAGTTCTTC. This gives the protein CASSLAMDEQFF.

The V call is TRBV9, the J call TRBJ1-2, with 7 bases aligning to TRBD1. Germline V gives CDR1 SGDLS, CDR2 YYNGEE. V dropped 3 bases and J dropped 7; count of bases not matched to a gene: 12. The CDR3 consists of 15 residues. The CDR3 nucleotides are TGTGCCAGCAGCGCCGAGACAGGGATTAGGGGTGGCTACACCTTC. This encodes CASSAETGIRGGYTF.

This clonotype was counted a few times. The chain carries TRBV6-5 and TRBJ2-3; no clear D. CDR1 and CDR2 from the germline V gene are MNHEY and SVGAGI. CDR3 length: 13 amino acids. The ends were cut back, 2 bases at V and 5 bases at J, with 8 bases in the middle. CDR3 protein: CASSYGPVDTQYF. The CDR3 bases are TGTGCCAGCAGTTACGGCCCCGTAGATACGCAGTATTTT.

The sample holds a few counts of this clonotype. CDR3 coding DNA: TGTGCCAGCGGTATAACGGTAGCGGGAGGGAATGAGCAGTTCTTC. Protein sequence: CASGITVAGGNEQFF. This chain joins TRBV3-1 and TRBJ2-1; 11 positions match TRBD2. V gave up 8 bases and J gave up 7 bases; unmatched junction bases: 10. The length of the CDR3 is 15 residues. The germline CDR1 and CDR2 sequences are LGHDT and YNNKEL (reference sequence).

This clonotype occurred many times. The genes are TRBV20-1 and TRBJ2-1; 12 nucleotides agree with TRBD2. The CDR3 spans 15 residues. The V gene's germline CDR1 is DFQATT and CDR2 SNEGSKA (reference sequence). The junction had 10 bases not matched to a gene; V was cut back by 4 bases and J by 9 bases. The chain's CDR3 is CSATPWLAGGSEQFF. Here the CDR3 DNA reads TGCAGTGCTACCCCCTGGCTAGCGGGAGGGAGTGAGCAGTTCTTC.

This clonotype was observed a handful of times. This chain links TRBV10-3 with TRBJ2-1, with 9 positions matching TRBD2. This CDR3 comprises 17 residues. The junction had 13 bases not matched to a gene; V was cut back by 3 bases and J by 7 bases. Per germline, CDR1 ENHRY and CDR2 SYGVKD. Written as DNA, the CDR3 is TGTGCCATCAGTGAAATGGGGGCGGGAGGGCCGAAGAATGAGCAGTTCTTC. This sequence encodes CAISEMGAGGPKNEQFF.

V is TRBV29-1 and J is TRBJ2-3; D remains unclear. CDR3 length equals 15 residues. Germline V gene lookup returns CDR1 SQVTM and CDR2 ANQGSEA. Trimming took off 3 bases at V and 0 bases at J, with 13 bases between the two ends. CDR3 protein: CSVDGLAPSTDTQYF. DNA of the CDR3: TGCAGCGTTGACGGGTTGGCTCCTAGCACAGATACGCAGTATTTT.

The CDR3 DNA reads as TGTGCCAGCAGTATCGGTAGGGTGAATGAGCAGTTCTTC. Protein: CASSIGRVNEQFF. The V gene is TRBV12-3 or TRBV12-4, the J gene TRBJ2-1; D is unclear. V lost 5 bases, J lost 7 bases, and 12 bases lay in between. The CDR3 is made up of 13 amino acids.

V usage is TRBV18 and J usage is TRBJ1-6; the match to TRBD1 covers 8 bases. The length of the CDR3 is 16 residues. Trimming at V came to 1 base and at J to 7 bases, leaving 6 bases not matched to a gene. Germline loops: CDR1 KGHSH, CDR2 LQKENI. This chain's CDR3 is CASSPQGQVSNSPLHF. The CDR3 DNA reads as TGTGCCAGCTCACCACAGGGACAGGTTTCGAATTCACCCCTCCACTTT. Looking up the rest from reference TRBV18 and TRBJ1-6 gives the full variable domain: NAGVMQNPRHLVRRRGQEARLRCSPMKGHSHVYWYRQLPEEGLKFMVYLQKENIIDESGMPKERFSAEFPKEGPSILRIQQVVRGDSAAYFCASSPQGQVSNSPLHFGNGTRLTVT.

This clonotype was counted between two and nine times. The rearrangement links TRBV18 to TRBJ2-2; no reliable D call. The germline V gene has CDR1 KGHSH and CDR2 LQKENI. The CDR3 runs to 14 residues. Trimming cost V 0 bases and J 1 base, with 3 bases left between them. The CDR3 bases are TGTGCCAGCTCACCACCGGGGAACACCGGGGAGCTGTTTTTT. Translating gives CASSPPGNTGELFF.

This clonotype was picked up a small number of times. The CDR3 nucleotides read TGCGCCAGCAGCTTGGCCCCCCTCGACAGGCTTAGATACAATGAGCAGTTCTTC. It codes for CASSLAPLDRLRYNEQFF. V usage is TRBV5-1 and J usage is TRBJ2-1; tentatively, D is TRBD1 (6 bases). This CDR3 is 18 amino acids long. Trimming removed 0 bases at V and 4 bases at J, with 20 bases between. Germline-derived CDR1 and CDR2 are SGHRS and YFSETQ. The entire variable domain, with the rest obtained from reference TRBV5-1 and TRBJ2-1, is as follows: KAGVTQTPRYLIKTRGQQVTLSCSPISGHRSVSWYQQTPGQGLQFLFEYFSETQRNKGNFPGRFSGRQFSNSRSEMNVSTLELGDSALYLCASSLAPLDRLRYNEQFFGPGTRLTVL.

CDR3 coding DNA: TGTGCCAGCAGTTTATACCAGGGGAAGGTTAACTCCTATAATTCACCCCTCCACTTT. Its translation is CASSLYQGKVNSYNSPLHF. V is TRBV7-8 and J is TRBJ1-6; D may be TRBD1 (6 bases). This CDR3 region has 19 residues. Germline-derived CDR1 and CDR2 are SGHVS and FQNEAQ. V dropped 6 bases and J dropped 0 bases, with 21 bases sitting between them. Looking up the rest from reference TRBV7-8 and TRBJ1-6 gives the full variable domain: GAGVSQSPRYKVAKRGQDVALRCDPISGHVSLFWYQQALGQGPEFLTYFQNEAQLDKSGLPSDRFFAERPEGSVSTLKIQRTQQEDSAVYLCASSLYQGKVNSYNSPLHFGNGTRLTVT.

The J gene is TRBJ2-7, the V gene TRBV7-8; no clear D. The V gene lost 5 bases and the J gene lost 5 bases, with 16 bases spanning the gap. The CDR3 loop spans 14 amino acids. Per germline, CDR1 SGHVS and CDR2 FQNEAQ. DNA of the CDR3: TGTGCCAGCAGCCTCTCCGAGGCTCGCCACGAGCAGTACTTC. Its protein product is CASSLSEARHEQYF.

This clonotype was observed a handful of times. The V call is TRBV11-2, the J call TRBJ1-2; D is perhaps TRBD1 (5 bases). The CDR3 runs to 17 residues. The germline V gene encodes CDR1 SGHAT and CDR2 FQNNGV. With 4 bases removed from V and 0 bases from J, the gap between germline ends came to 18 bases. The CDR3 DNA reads TGTGCCAGCAGCTCTTTTAGCAGGGCAGTCCCTAACTATGGCTACACCTTC. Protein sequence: CASSSFSRAVPNYGYTF.

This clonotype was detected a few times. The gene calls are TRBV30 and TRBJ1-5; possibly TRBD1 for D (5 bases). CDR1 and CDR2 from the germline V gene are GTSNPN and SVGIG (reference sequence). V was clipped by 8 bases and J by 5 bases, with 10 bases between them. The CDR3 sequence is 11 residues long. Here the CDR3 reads CAPPGDQPQHF. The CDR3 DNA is TGTGCCCCACCGGGGGATCAGCCCCAGCATTTT. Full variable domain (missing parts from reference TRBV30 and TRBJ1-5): SQTIHQWPATLVQPVGSPLSLECTVEGTSNPNLYWYRQAAGRGLQLLFYSVGIGQISSEVPQNLSASRPQDRQFILSSKKLLLSDSGFYLCAPPGDQPQHFGDGTRLSIL.

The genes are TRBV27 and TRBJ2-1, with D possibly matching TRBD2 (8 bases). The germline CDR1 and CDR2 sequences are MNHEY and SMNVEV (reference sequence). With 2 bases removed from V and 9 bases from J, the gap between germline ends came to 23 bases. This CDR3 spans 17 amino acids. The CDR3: CASSLNGGGTVLGEQFF. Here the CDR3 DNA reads TGTGCCAGCAGTTTAAACGGCGGGGGGACAGTTCTAGGTGAGCAGTTCTTC.